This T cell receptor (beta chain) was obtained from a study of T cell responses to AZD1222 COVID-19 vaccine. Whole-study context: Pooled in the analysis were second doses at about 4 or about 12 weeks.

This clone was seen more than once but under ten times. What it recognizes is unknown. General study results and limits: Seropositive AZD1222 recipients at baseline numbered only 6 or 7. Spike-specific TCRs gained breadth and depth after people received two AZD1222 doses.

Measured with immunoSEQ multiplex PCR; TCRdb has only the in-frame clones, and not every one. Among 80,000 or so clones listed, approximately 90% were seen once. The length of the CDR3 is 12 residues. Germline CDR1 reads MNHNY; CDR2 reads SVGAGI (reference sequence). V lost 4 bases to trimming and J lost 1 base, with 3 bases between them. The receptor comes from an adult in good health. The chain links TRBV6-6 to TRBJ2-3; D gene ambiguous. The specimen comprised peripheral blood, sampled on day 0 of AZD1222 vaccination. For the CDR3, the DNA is TGTGCCAGCAGTTCAGGCACAGATACGCAGTATTTT. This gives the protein CASSSGTDTQYF.